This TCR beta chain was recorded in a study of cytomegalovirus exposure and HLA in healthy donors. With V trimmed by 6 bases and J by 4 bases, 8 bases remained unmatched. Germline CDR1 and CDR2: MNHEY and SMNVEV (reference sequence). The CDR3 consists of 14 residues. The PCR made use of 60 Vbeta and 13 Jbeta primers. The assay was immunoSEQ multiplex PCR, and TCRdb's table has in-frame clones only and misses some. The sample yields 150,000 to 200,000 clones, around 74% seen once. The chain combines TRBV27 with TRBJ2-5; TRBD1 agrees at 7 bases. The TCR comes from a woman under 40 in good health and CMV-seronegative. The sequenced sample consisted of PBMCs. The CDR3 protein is CASSRGTELETQYF. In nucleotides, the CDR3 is TGTGCCAGCAGCCGAGGGACAGAGCTAGAGACCCAGTACTTC.